Following are 2 T cell receptor beta chains from one sample sequenced in a study of cytomegalovirus exposure and HLA in healthy donors. The PCR made use of 60 Vbeta and 13 Jbeta primers. Clones were read by immunoSEQ multiplex PCR, and TCRdb kept only the in-frame ones, dropping some. This repertoire shows some 140,000 clones, roughly 85% found once; its top ten account for 1.5%. Source material: PBMCs. These receptors were taken from a man aged 40-49 years in good health and CMV-seronegative.

The V and J genes are TRBV2 and TRBJ1-1; D ambiguous. Germline CDR1 and CDR2: SNHLY and FYNNEI. CDR3 size: 13 residues. Trimming pared 2 bases from V and 11 bases from J, leaving 15 bases between. Here the CDR3 DNA reads TGTGCCAGCAGTGAAAGGGTCGATTGGAGGGCTTTCTTT. Translating gives CASSERVDWRAFF.

This chain links TRBV7-9 with TRBJ2-5; 11 bases map to TRBD2. With the DNA end fitting TRBJ2-7 better, the J assignment may be wrong. The CDR3 is 17 amino acids. Germline CDR1 SEHNR, CDR2 FQNEAQ (reference sequence). The CDR3, as DNA: TGTGCCAGCAGCTCCCCCGCTGGTAGCGGGAGGGCACACGAGCAGTACTTC. This sequence encodes CASSSPAGSGRAHEQYF.